The TCR beta chain described here comes from a study of Graves' ophthalmopathy and Graves' hyperthyroidism. Overall study results and limits: Detection in blood was also observed for most expanded thyroid clonotypes above 0.001 frequency.

Investigators amplified TCR beta CDR3 regions from RNA transcripts. RT-PCR in the first round used HTBI primers; a second-round multiplex PCR followed. TCRdb independently ran MiXCR on the multiplex PCR reads; one entry per CDR3 protein. The data hold approximately 150,000 distinct CDR3 sequences, with roughly two fifths observed a single time. With a duration under 3 months, ophthalmopathy in the donors showed moderate-to-severe activity, CAS ≥3 and NOSPECS ≥4. Diagnoses were established from clinical symptoms, serum thyroxine, TRAb, thyroid ultrasound and orbital computed tomography. The PBMCs originated from more than 7.5 ml of fresh peripheral blood. The CDR3 covers 15 residues. CDR1 and CDR2 (germline): MNHNS, SASEGT. J gave up 4 bases and V 2 bases, and 2 bases lay outside the gene matches. This clonotype was picked up many times. Its antigen is not identified.

Sequenced input: peripheral blood. The J gene is TRBJ2-5, the V gene TRBV6-1; 12 bases line up with TRBD2. This TCR was sampled from a man aged 25 to 40 with Graves' ophthalmopathy. The CDR3 nucleotides read TGTGCCAGCAGTGAACTAGCGGGAGGGCCAGAGACCCAGTACTTC. Its protein product is CASSELAGGPETQYF.